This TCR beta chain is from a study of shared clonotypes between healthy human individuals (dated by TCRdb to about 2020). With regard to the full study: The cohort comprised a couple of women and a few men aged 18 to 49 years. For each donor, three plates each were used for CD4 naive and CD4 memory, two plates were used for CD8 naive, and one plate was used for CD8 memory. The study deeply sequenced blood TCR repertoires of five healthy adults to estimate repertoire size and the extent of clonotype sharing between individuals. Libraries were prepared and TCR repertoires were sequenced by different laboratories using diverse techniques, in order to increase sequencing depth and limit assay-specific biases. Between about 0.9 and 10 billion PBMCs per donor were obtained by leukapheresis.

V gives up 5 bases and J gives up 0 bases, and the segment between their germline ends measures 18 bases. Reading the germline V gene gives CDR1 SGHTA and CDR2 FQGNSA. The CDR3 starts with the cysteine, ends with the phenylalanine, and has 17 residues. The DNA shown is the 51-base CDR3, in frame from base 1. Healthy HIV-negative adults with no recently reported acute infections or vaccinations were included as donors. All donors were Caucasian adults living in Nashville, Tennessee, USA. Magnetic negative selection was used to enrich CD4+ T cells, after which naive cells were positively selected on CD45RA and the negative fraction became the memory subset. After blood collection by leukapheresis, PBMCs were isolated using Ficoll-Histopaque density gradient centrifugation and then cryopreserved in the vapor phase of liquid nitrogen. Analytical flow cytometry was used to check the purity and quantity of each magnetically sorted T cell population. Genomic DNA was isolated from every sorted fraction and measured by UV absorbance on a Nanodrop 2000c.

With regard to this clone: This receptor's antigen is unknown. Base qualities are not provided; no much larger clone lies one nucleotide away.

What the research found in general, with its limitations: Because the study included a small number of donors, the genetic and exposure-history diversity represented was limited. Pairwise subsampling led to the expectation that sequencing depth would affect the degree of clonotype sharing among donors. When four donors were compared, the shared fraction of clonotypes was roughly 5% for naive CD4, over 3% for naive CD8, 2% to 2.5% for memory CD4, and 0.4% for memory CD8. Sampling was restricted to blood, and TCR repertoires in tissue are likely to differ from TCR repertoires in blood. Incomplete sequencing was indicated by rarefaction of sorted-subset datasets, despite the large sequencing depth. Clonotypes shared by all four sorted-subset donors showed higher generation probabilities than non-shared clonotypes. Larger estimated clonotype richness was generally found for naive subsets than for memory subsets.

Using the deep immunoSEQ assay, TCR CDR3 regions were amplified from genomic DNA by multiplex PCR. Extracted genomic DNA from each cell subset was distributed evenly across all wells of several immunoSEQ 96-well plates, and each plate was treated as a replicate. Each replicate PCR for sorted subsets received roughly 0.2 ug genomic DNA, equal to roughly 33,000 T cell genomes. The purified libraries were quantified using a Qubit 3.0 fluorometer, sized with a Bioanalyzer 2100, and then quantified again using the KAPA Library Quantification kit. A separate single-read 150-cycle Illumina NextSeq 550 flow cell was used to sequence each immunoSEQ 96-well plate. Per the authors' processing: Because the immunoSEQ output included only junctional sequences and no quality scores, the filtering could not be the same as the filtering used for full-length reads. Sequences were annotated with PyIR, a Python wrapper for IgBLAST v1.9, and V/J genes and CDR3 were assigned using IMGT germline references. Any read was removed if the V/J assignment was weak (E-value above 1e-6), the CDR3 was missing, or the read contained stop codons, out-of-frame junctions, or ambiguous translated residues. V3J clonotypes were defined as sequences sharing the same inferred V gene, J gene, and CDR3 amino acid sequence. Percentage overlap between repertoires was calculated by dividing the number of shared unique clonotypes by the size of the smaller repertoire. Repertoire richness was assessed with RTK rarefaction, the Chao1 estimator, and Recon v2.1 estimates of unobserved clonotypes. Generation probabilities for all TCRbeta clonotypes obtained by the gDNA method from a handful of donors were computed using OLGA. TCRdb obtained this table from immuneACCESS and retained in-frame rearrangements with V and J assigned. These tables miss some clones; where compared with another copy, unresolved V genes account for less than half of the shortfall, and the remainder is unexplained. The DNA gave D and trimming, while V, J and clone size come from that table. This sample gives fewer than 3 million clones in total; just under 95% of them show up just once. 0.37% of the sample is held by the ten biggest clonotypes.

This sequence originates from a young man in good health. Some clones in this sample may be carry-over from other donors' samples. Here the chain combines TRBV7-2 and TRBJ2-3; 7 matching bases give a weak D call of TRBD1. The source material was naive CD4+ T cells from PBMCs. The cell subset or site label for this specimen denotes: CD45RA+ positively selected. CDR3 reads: CASSTRGGGPSTDTQYF. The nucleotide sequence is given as TGTGCCAGCAGCACCAGAGGAGGGGGCCCAAGCACAGATACGCAGTATTTT.